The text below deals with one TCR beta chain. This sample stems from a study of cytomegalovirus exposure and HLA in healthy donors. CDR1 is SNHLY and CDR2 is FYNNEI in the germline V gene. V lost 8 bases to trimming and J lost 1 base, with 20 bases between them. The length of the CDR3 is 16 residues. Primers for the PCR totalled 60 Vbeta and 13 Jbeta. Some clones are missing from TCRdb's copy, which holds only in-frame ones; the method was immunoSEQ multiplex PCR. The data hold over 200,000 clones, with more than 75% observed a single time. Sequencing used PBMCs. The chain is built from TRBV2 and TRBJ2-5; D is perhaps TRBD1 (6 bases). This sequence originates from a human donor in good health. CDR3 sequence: CASPGWGLGGQETQYF. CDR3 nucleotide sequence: TGTGCCAGCCCTGGGTGGGGCTTAGGGGGCCAAGAGACCCAGTACTTC.